Presented here are 26 T cell receptor beta chains from one specimen sequenced in a study of PD-L1 blockade in urothelial cancer. Data came from immunoSEQ multiplex PCR; TCRdb stores just in-frame clones and leaves some out. This sample has 25,000 to 35,000 clones, with approximately 80% found just once. The time point denotes: peripheral blood 6 weeks after treatment start. This specimen consisted of PBMCs, obtained around atezolizumab (anti-PD-L1) treatment. The receptor set was obtained from a man between 65 and 80 years old with urothelial cancer.

This sequence joins TRBV11-3 and TRBJ1-4; D may be TRBD1 (6 bases). Germline V CDR1 and CDR2: SGHNT, YENEEA. The V and J ends lost 5 bases and 3 bases respectively, with 13 bases between them. CDR3 size: 15 residues. CDR3 sequence: CASSPRGGSNEKLFF. The CDR3 DNA reads as TGTGCCAGCAGCCCAAGAGGGGGATCTAATGAAAAACTGTTTTTT.

The rearrangement uses TRBV7-8 and TRBJ1-4; D gene ambiguous. The germline gives CDR1 SGHVS, CDR2 FQNEAQ. The CDR3 sequence is 16 residues long. The germline V and J ends were trimmed by 5 bases and 3 bases, with 16 bases remaining between them. The CDR3 DNA sequence: TGTGCCAGCAGCCCGACACGGATGGCTGCTAATGAAAAACTGTTTTTT. Its protein is CASSPTRMAANEKLFF.

The V call is TRBV6-6, the J call TRBJ2-3; D unresolved. V was trimmed by 8 bases and J by 2 bases, leaving 11 bases between them. Germline V gene data show CDR1 as MNHNY and CDR2 as SVGAGI (reference sequence). The CDR3 extends over 13 amino acids. The chain's CDR3 is CASVALLTDTQYF. The DNA for the CDR3 is TGTGCCAGCGTAGCCCTCCTCACAGATACGCAGTATTTT.

The V and J genes are TRBV5-6 and TRBJ1-3, with 11 nucleotides matching TRBD1. Germline V lookup: CDR1 SGHDT, CDR2 YYEEEE. The V and J ends lost 4 bases and 3 bases, in that order; junction bases with no gene match: 6. The CDR3 is 16 residues long. The DNA for the CDR3 is TGTGCCAGCAGCCCCGGACAGGGGGCTCTTGGAAACACCATATATTTT. Its protein is CASSPGQGALGNTIYF.

The chain recombines TRBV7-8 with TRBJ2-2, with D tentatively TRBD2 (5 bases). Germline V gene sequence: CDR1 SGHVS, CDR2 FQNEAQ. The V and J ends lost 1 base and 7 bases respectively, with 16 bases between them. This CDR3 region has 16 residues. The CDR3 reads CASSLDFRGSGGELFF. The CDR3 region has the DNA TGTGCCAGCAGCTTAGATTTCCGAGGGTCCGGCGGGGAGCTGTTTTTT.

The V call is TRBV4-1, the J call TRBJ2-3; 9 nucleotides agree with TRBD2. CDR1 is MGHRA and CDR2 is YSYEKL in the germline V gene. V was pared by 4 bases and J by 2 bases, with 4 bases of the junction left unmatched. CDR3 length: 15 residues. CDR3: CASSLSGGYTDTQYF. CDR3 nucleotides: TGCGCCAGCAGCCTCAGCGGGGGGTACACAGATACGCAGTATTTT.

This chain joins TRBV5-6 and TRBJ1-5; D might be TRBD1 (5 bases). Trimming pared 5 bases from V and 5 bases from J, leaving 17 bases between. CDR1 is SGHDT and CDR2 is YYEEEE in the germline V gene. This CDR3 is 15 amino acids long. As DNA, the CDR3 is TGTGCCAGCAGAAGAGGACTGACGGGGGATCAGCCCCAGCATTTT. Translating gives CASRRGLTGDQPQHF.

V gene TRBV5-1 combines with J gene TRBJ1-2; tentatively, D is TRBD1 (6 bases). The CDR3 length is 12 residues. Germline V lookup: CDR1 SGHRS, CDR2 YFSETQ. V shed 0 bases and J shed 6 bases, with 6 bases lying between them. CDR3 nucleotides: TGCGCCAGCAGCTTGGAGGGGGATGGCTACACCTTC. It is translated as CASSLEGDGYTF.

This chain connects TRBV9 to TRBJ2-7; weak D call: TRBD2 (8 bases). Trimming removed 3 bases from V and 0 bases from J, with 13 bases in between. CDR1 is SGDLS and CDR2 is YYNGEE in the germline V gene. The CDR3 loop spans 15 amino acids. The CDR3 sequence is CASSARGDSSYEQYF. The CDR3 nucleotides are TGTGCCAGCAGCGCGCGGGGGGACAGCTCCTACGAGCAGTACTTC. The entire variable domain, with the rest obtained from reference TRBV9 and TRBJ2-7, is as follows: DSGVTQTPKHLITATGQRVTLRCSPRSGDLSVYWYQQSLDQGLQFLIQYYNGEERAKGNILERFSAQQFPDLHSELNLSSLELGDSALYFCASSARGDSSYEQYFGPGTRLTVT.

This rearrangement joins TRBV5-1 to TRBJ2-7; unclear D gene. Trimming shortened V by 1 base and J by 3 bases, and 5 bases separated the two germline ends. The CDR3 consists of 12 residues. From germline, CDR1 is SGHRS and CDR2 YFSETQ. The CDR3: CASSLSSYEQYF. The DNA of the CDR3 is TGCGCCAGCAGCTTGTCCAGCTACGAGCAGTACTTC.

The gene calls are TRBV19 and TRBJ1-5; 8 bases align to TRBD1. The V gene's germline CDR1 is LNHDA and CDR2 SQIVND (reference sequence). The trim removed 5 bases at V and 0 bases at J, leaving 6 bases unmatched. The CDR3 covers 16 residues. The CDR3 DNA follows: TGTGCCAGTAGTCCTCAGGGGGCGGCTAGCAATCAGCCCCAGCATTTT. Its protein is CASSPQGAASNQPQHF. The full variable domain, its missing parts supplied by reference TRBV19 and TRBJ1-5, is DGGITQSPKYLFRKEGQNVTLSCEQNLNHDAMYWYRQDPGQGLRLIYYSQIVNDFQKGDIAEGYSVSREKKESFPLTVTSAQKNPTAFYLCASSPQGAASNQPQHFGDGTRLSIL.

The V call is TRBV18, the J call TRBJ2-7; TRBD1 matches 11 bases. The germline V gene has CDR1 KGHSH and CDR2 LQKENI. The CDR3 is 15 residues long. Trimming at V came to 2 bases and at J to 4 bases, leaving 4 bases not matched to a gene. The CDR3 DNA reads TGTGCCAGCTCACCAAAGGGACAGGGGGGATACGAGCAGTACTTC. Its translation is CASSPKGQGGYEQYF. The variable domain in full, with the rest retrieved from reference TRBV18 and TRBJ2-7, is NAGVMQNPRHLVRRRGQEARLRCSPMKGHSHVYWYRQLPEEGLKFMVYLQKENIIDESGMPKERFSAEFPKEGPSILRIQQVVRGDSAAYFCASSPKGQGGYEQYFGPGTRLTVT.

This clone occurred once. This sequence joins TRBV29-1 and TRBJ1-2; D perhaps matches TRBD1 (5 bases). Per the germline V gene, CDR1 is SQVTM and CDR2 is ANQGSEA. The CDR3 length is 13 residues. V lost 6 bases and J 8 bases, leaving 19 bases between the germline ends. This CDR3 is CSVELGGLAGYTF. CDR3 coding DNA: TGCAGCGTCGAGCTGGGGGGACTAGCAGGCTACACCTTC.

This chain joins TRBV18 and TRBJ1-2, with a possible D match to TRBD1 (6 bases). The length of the CDR3 is 14 residues. Trimming left V 3 bases short and J 8 bases short, with 16 bases between. CDR1 KGHSH and CDR2 LQKENI come from the germline V gene. The CDR3 spells CASSPGTLVVGYTF. CDR3 nucleotides: TGTGCCAGCTCACCCGGGACACTAGTTGTCGGCTACACCTTC. The full variable domain, its missing parts supplied by reference TRBV18 and TRBJ1-2, is NAGVMQNPRHLVRRRGQEARLRCSPMKGHSHVYWYRQLPEEGLKFMVYLQKENIIDESGMPKERFSAEFPKEGPSILRIQQVVRGDSAAYFCASSPGTLVVGYTFGSGTRLTVV.

V and J are TRBV7-2 and TRBJ2-2; 7 bases are a match to TRBD2. The germline V gene has CDR1 SGHTA and CDR2 FQGNSA. There are 14 residues in the CDR3. V lost 5 bases, J lost 7 bases, and 7 bases stayed unmatched. CDR3 nucleotides: TGTGCCAGCAGCCAGCGGGACTCCGTCGGGGAGCTGTTTTTT. Protein: CASSQRDSVGELFF.

The chain couples TRBV27 to TRBJ1-1, with TRBD1 matching 7 bases. V lost 6 bases, J lost 4 bases, and 5 bases stayed unmatched. The CDR3 is 13 residues long. Germline lookup yields CDR1 MNHEY and CDR2 SMNVEV (reference sequence). The CDR3 region is CASRATGSTEAFF. The CDR3 DNA sequence: TGTGCCAGCAGGGCGACAGGGTCCACTGAAGCTTTCTTT.

The chain links TRBV6-6 to TRBJ2-3, with TRBD2 identical over 8 bases. The CDR3 has 16 residues. The ends lost 6 bases at V and 2 bases at J; junction bases unmatched: 10. CDR1 MNHNY and CDR2 SVGAGI come from the germline V gene (reference sequence). CDR3 loop: CASSVAGPTFTDTQYF. For the CDR3, the DNA is TGTGCCAGCAGCGTAGCGGGGCCTACCTTCACAGATACGCAGTATTTT.

V gene TRBV11-2 combines with J gene TRBJ1-4; 8 nucleotides align to TRBD1. V lost 2 bases, J lost 7 bases, and 12 bases stayed unmatched. The germline V gene has CDR1 SGHAT and CDR2 FQNNGV. This CDR3 region has 17 residues. For the CDR3, the DNA is TGTGCCAGCAGCTTATTGAGGTCCGGGACAGGAGGTGAAAAACTGTTTTTT. Residues: CASSLLRSGTGGEKLFF.

V and J are TRBV10-3 and TRBJ1-1, with 7 bases identical to TRBD1. Germline CDR1 and CDR2: ENHRY and SYGVKD. V trimming: 6 bases; J trimming: 7 bases; junction bases outside the gene matches: 14. The CDR3 has 15 amino acids. The CDR3 nucleotides are TGTGCCATCAGCCCCGGGGCAGGGGGTATCAATGAAGCTTTCTTT. Its protein is CAISPGAGGINEAFF.

The J gene is TRBJ2-5, the V gene TRBV4-1, with 8 positions matching TRBD2. Per the germline V gene, CDR1 is MGHRA and CDR2 is YSYEKL. The CDR3 sequence is 19 residues long. V lost 0 bases and J lost 2; bases outside the gene matches: 14. The chain's CDR3 is CASSQEPPMGIAGQETQYF. The CDR3 DNA follows: TGCGCCAGCAGCCAAGAACCCCCCATGGGTATAGCGGGGCAAGAGACCCAGTACTTC.

J is TRBJ1-2 and V is TRBV19, with D unclear. Trimming took 5 bases from V and 6 from J, leaving 10 bases between them. CDR3 length equals 12 residues. The germline V gene encodes CDR1 LNHDA and CDR2 SQIVND (reference sequence). CDR3 bases: TGTGCCAGTAGTCTGGCGGGGAATGGCTACACCTTC. This encodes CASSLAGNGYTF.

The sample holds one count of this clone. The chain recombines TRBV5-6 with TRBJ2-7, with D possibly matching TRBD1 (8 bases). V shed 5 bases and J shed 0 bases, with 15 bases lying between them. The germline V gene has CDR1 SGHDT and CDR2 YYEEEE. The CDR3 contains 15 residues. The CDR3 loop reads CASRQRDRISYEQYF. The CDR3 DNA sequence: TGTGCCAGCAGACAGCGGGACAGGATCTCCTACGAGCAGTACTTC.

The V call is TRBV5-1, the J call TRBJ2-7, with TRBD1 identical over 10 bases. CDR3 size: 15 residues. The junction had 11 bases not matched to a gene; V was cut back by 4 bases and J by 7 bases. Germline V CDR1 and CDR2: SGHRS, YFSETQ. The CDR3 spells CASSPGTGAREEQYF. CDR3 DNA sequence: TGCGCCAGCAGCCCGGGGACAGGGGCCAGGGAGGAGCAGTACTTC. The full variable domain, its missing parts supplied by reference TRBV5-1 and TRBJ2-7, is KAGVTQTPRYLIKTRGQQVTLSCSPISGHRSVSWYQQTPGQGLQFLFEYFSETQRNKGNFPGRFSGRQFSNSRSEMNVSTLELGDSALYLCASSPGTGAREEQYFGPGTRLTVT.

This chain joins TRBV5-4 and TRBJ2-2; TRBD2 aligns across 11 bases. This CDR3 contains 16 residues. V was clipped by 0 bases and J by 5 bases; unmatched bases: 3. CDR1 is SGHNT and CDR2 is YYREEE in the germline V gene (reference sequence). The CDR3 DNA sequence: TGTGCCAGCAGCTTGGTGGCTAGCGGGGGGACCGGGGAGCTGTTTTTT. This gives the protein CASSLVASGGTGELFF. Variable domain in full (rest from reference TRBV5-4 and TRBJ2-2): ETGVTQSPTHLIKTRGQQVTLRCSSQSGHNTVSWYQQALGQGPQFIFQYYREEENGRGNFPPRFSGLQFPNYSSELNVNALELDDSALYLCASSLVASGGTGELFFGEGSRLTVL.

This CDR3 is CASTDRAGRTDTQYF. The CDR3 coding sequence is TGTGCCAGCACCGACCGGGCGGGACGGACAGATACGCAGTATTTT. The V call is TRBV11-3, the J call TRBJ2-3, with D perhaps TRBD2 (6 bases). The germline gives CDR1 SGHNT, CDR2 YENEEA. The CDR3 sequence is 15 residues long. V was shortened by 7 bases and J by 3 bases, with 17 bases between the two germline ends.

This clone was picked up a small number of times. The rearrangement joins TRBV11-2 to TRBJ1-1; D gene unclear. The germline V gene has CDR1 SGHAT and CDR2 FQNNGV. Trimming took 3 bases from V and 0 from J, leaving 11 bases between them. CDR3 size: 15 residues. The CDR3 nucleotides are TGTGCCAGCAGCTTGGGCAGGCGCATGAACACTGAAGCTTTCTTT. It is translated as CASSLGRRMNTEAFF.